These 21 T cell receptor beta chains originate from one sample sequenced in a study of identical twins. TCRdb independently ran MiXCR on the 5' RACE reads; one entry per CDR3 protein. Seen here are hundreds of thousands of distinct CDR3 sequences, approximately 13% observed once, and the top ten hold around 1.5%. These same records also appear under a second study, on yellow fever vaccine responses in identical twins.

Sequencing was performed on PBMCs. These TCRs come from a woman younger than 35 in good health.

This clonotype was detected only a few times. The chain combines TRBV3-1 with TRBJ1-2, with D possibly TRBD1 on 5 matching bases. The length of the CDR3 is 15 residues. Trimming took off 0 bases at V and 2 bases at J, with 10 bases between the two ends. CDR1 and CDR2 from the germline V gene are LGHDT and YNNKEL (reference sequence). The CDR3 spells CASSQDDPGNYGYTF. The CDR3 bases are TGTGCCAGCAGCCAAGATGATCCAGGGAACTATGGCTACACCTTC.

CDR3 in DNA: TGTGCCACCAGCAGGTCGGATCAGGGAAACACCATATATTTT. It encodes CATSRSDQGNTIYF. The chain is built from TRBV15 and TRBJ1-3; D gene uncertain. The V gene lost 3 bases and the J gene lost 4 bases, with 10 bases spanning the gap. Germline V gives CDR1 LNHNV, CDR2 YYDKDF (reference sequence). This CDR3 comprises 14 residues.

In this sample, this clonotype turned up a few times. The chain has TRBV20-1 and TRBJ2-3, with 8 bases that match TRBD2. The V segment lost 6 bases and the J segment 0 bases; nucleotides outside the gene matches: 8. Germline V gene lookup returns CDR1 DFQATT and CDR2 SNEGSKA (reference sequence). The CDR3 runs 15 residues. The CDR3 nucleotides read TGCAGTGCCGAAAAGCGGGAGACTAGCACAGATACGCAGTATTTT. Its protein product is CSAEKRETSTDTQYF.

The rearrangement joins TRBV13 to TRBJ1-4; 10 nucleotides line up with TRBD1. V was clipped by 4 bases and J by 7 bases; unmatched bases: 6. The germline CDR1 and CDR2 sequences are PRHDT and FYEKMQ (reference sequence). This CDR3 is built from 15 residues. CDR3 region: CASSSTGDRGEKLFF. CDR3 in DNA: TGTGCCAGCAGCTCGACAGGGGACAGGGGTGAAAAACTGTTTTTT.

This chain connects TRBV2 to TRBJ1-5; tentatively, D is TRBD1 (6 bases). This CDR3 has 15 amino acids. Germline values: CDR1 SNHLY, CDR2 FYNNEI. V was pared by 6 bases and J by 3 bases, with 15 bases between. In DNA form, the CDR3 reads TGTGCCAGCAGCGCCGGTAAGGGGGACAATCAGCCCCAGCATTTT. Its protein product is CASSAGKGDNQPQHF.

The V call is TRBV4-1, the J call TRBJ2-2, with 11 nucleotides matching TRBD2. Germline values: CDR1 MGHRA, CDR2 YSYEKL. The length of the CDR3 is 20 residues. The V and J ends lost 4 bases and 7 bases, in that order; junction bases with no gene match: 20. The CDR3 DNA reads as TGCGCCAGCAGCCCGACAGGGCTTTCTCCACTAGCGGGGGTTATCGGGGAGCTGTTTTTT. Protein sequence: CASSPTGLSPLAGVIGELFF.

This chain joins TRBV5-1 and TRBJ2-3, with 8 bases lining up with TRBD1. Looked up from germline, CDR1 is SGHRS and CDR2 is YFSETQ. The CDR3 loop spans 16 amino acids. J was trimmed by 2 bases and V by 0 bases; bases with no gene match: 5. CDR3 nucleotide sequence: TGCGCCAGCAGCTTGGACGGACAGGGTTACACAGATACGCAGTATTTT. Translated, it gives CASSLDGQGYTDTQYF.

This clonotype was seen a few times. The CDR3 coding sequence is TGTGCCAGCAGCTTAGGGACCCGAGGGGAGACCCAGTACTTC. As protein: CASSLGTRGETQYF. The chain carries TRBV7-2 and TRBJ2-5; D is possibly TRBD2 (5 bases). The CDR3 covers 14 residues. Trimming took off 1 base at V and 5 bases at J, with 11 bases between the two ends. Germline assignment: CDR1 SGHTA and CDR2 FQGNSA. Complete variable domain (other parts from reference TRBV7-2 and TRBJ2-5): GAGVSQSPSNKVTEKGKDVELRCDPISGHTALYWYRQSLGQGLEFLIYFQGNSAPDKSGLPSDRFSAERTGGSVSTLTIQRTQQEDSAVYLCASSLGTRGETQYFGPGTRLLVL.

The V gene is TRBV6-5, the J gene TRBJ1-1, with 9 bases lining up with TRBD1. Per germline, CDR1 MNHEY and CDR2 SVGAGI. V trimming: 2 bases; J trimming: 4 bases; junction bases outside the gene matches: 2. The CDR3 has 14 residues. The CDR3 nucleotides are TGTGCCAGCAGTTACGGGACAGGGAGCACTGAAGCTTTCTTT. This sequence encodes CASSYGTGSTEAFF.

The chain combines TRBV5-1 with TRBJ1-1; 9 bases map to TRBD1. This CDR3 is built from 17 residues. Trimming at V came to 0 bases and at J to 4 bases, leaving 10 bases not matched to a gene. The V gene's germline CDR1 is SGHRS and CDR2 YFSETQ. As DNA, the CDR3 is TGCGCCAGCAGCTTGGGGGGTACAGGGGGCGAAGGCACTGAAGCTTTCTTT. Protein product: CASSLGGTGGEGTEAFF. Based on the CDR3 plus reference TRBV5-1 and TRBJ1-1, the full variable domain is KAGVTQTPRYLIKTRGQQVTLSCSPISGHRSVSWYQQTPGQGLQFLFEYFSETQRNKGNFPGRFSGRQFSNSRSEMNVSTLELGDSALYLCASSLGGTGGEGTEAFFGQGTRLTVV.

The V and J genes are TRBV4-1 and TRBJ2-1; TRBD2 matches 7 bases. The CDR3 is 15 amino acids. The germline CDR1 and CDR2 sequences are MGHRA and YSYEKL. Trimming at V came to 1 base and at J to 6 bases, leaving 6 bases not matched to a gene. CDR3 coding DNA: TGCGCCAGCAGCCAAGGGGGGGGGAGGGGCAATGAGCAGTTCTTC. The encoded protein is CASSQGGGRGNEQFF.

This chain uses TRBV20-1 with TRBJ2-1, with 8 bases identical to TRBD2. Germline V gene sequence: CDR1 DFQATT, CDR2 SNEGSKA (reference sequence). The CDR3 is 17 amino acids. The junction had 8 bases not matched to a gene; V was cut back by 1 base and J by 0 bases. For the CDR3, the DNA is TGCAGTGCTAGAGGTATTGGGGCGGGAGGCTCCTACAATGAGCAGTTCTTC. Translated: CSARGIGAGGSYNEQFF.

This clonotype was observed a handful of times. This sequence joins TRBV29-1 and TRBJ2-2, with a tentative D call TRBD2 (6 bases). The ends were cut back, 7 bases at V and 5 bases at J, with 17 bases in the middle. CDR1 is SQVTM, CDR2 ANQGSEA, per germline. The CDR3 is made up of 14 amino acids. In DNA form, the CDR3 reads TGCAGCGCCCTCGGGGGAGCAAATACCGGGGAGCTGTTTTTT. This encodes CSALGGANTGELFF.

The table lists this clonotype with many counts. This sequence joins TRBV27 and TRBJ1-5; a weak D match, TRBD1 (5 bases). CDR1 and CDR2 from the germline V gene are MNHEY and SMNVEV (reference sequence). The CDR3 contains 13 residues. Between the trimmed V and J ends, which lost 7 bases and 2 bases, there was a span of 9 bases. The chain's CDR3 is CASTGGGNQPQHF. DNA for the CDR3: TGTGCCAGCACCGGGGGGGGCAATCAGCCCCAGCATTTT.

This rearrangement joins TRBV6-5 to TRBJ2-1; weak D call: TRBD1 (6 bases). V lost 7 bases and J lost 6, with 10 bases in between. The length of the CDR3 is 12 residues. Per the germline V gene, CDR1 is MNHEY and CDR2 is SVGAGI. The CDR3: CASKGVVNEQFF. In DNA, the CDR3 is TGTGCCAGCAAGGGGGTGGTCAATGAGCAGTTCTTC.

The chain is built from TRBV20-1 and TRBJ2-3, with 7 positions matching TRBD2. Per the germline V gene, CDR1 is DFQATT and CDR2 is SNEGSKA (reference sequence). The CDR3 length is 14 residues. The trim removed 3 bases at V and 4 bases at J, leaving 7 bases unmatched. CDR3 bases: TGCAGTGCTAGGAGGCGGGGGTTCGCAGATACGCAGTATTTT. Translated: CSARRRGFADTQYF.

The chain is built from TRBV20-1 and TRBJ1-2; 7 nucleotides match TRBD1. Trimming took 7 bases from V and 5 from J; bases not matched to a gene: 4. The CDR3 is made up of 11 amino acids. From germline, CDR1 is DFQATT and CDR2 SNEGSKA (reference sequence). Here the CDR3 DNA reads TGCAGTGGAACAGGGGAATATGGCTACACCTTC. Translation: CSGTGEYGYTF.

V is TRBV24-1 and J is TRBJ2-5, with D possibly being TRBD2 (5 bases). The V gene's germline CDR1 is KGHDR and CDR2 SFDVKD. This CDR3 has 14 residues. The V end lost 5 bases, the J end lost 9 bases, and 18 bases lay between the germline ends. The CDR3 reads CATSGGGSSASQYF. In DNA form, the CDR3 reads TGTGCCACCAGTGGAGGTGGGAGTTCTGCGTCCCAGTACTTC.

This clonotype has ten or more counts. The chain couples TRBV3-1 to TRBJ1-6; D is undetermined. V gave up 4 bases and J gave up 8 bases, with 9 bases separating them. CDR1 and CDR2 (germline): LGHDT, YNNKEL (reference sequence). The CDR3 covers 13 residues. The CDR3 reads CASSLGGDSPLHF. CDR3 DNA: TGTGCCAGCAGCCTGGGTGGCGATTCACCCCTCCACTTT. Together with reference TRBV3-1 and TRBJ1-6, the CDR3 gives the full variable domain: DTAVSQTPKYLVTQMGNDKSIKCEQNLGHDTMYWYKQDSKKFLKIMFSYNNKELIINETVPNRFSPKSPDKAHLNLHINSLELGDSAVYFCASSLGGDSPLHFGNGTRLTVT.

This clonotype showed up just a few times. The chain carries TRBV20-1 and TRBJ2-7; D is possibly TRBD1 or TRBD2 (5 bases each). Germline V gene data show CDR1 as DFQATT and CDR2 as SNEGSKA (reference sequence). The CDR3 runs to 13 residues. V lost 5 bases and J lost 5, with 16 bases in between. The CDR3 protein is CSALGPTPNEQYV. The DNA for the CDR3 is TGCAGTGCTTTGGGACCGACTCCCAACGAGCAGTACGTC.

This clonotype was seen a few times. V and J are TRBV27 and TRBJ2-5; D tentatively fits TRBD1 or TRBD2 (5 bases each). The germline V gene encodes CDR1 MNHEY and CDR2 SMNVEV (reference sequence). V was cut by 10 bases and J by 5 bases, with 14 bases left in between. The CDR3 covers 12 residues. This CDR3 reads CATIIGTETQYF. DNA for the CDR3: TGTGCCACCATCATAGGGACCGAGACCCAGTACTTC.